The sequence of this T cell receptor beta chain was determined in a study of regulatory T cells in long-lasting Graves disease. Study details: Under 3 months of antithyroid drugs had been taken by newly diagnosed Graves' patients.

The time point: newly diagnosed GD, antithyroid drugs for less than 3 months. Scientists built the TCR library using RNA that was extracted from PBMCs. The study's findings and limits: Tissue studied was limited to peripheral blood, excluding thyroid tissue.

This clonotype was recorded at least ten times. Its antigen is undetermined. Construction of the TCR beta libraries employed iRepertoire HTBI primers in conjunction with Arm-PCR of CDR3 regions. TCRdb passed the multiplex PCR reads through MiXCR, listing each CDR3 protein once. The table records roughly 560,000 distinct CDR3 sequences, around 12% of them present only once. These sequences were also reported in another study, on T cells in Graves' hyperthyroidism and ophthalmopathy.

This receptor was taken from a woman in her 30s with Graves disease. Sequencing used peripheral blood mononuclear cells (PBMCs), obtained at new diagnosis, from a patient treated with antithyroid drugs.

The CDR3 reads CASSEAPSGSLYEQYF. The CDR3 DNA reads as TGTGCCAGCAGTGAAGCCCCTAGCGGGAGTCTTTACGAGCAGTACTTC. This chain connects TRBV2 to TRBJ2-7; 10 nucleotides agree with TRBD2. CDR3 length: 16 residues. Germline trimming cut 0 bases from V and 4 bases from J; bases unmatched to any gene: 6. CDR1 SNHLY and CDR2 FYNNEI come from the germline V gene. Full variable domain (rest looked up from reference TRBV2 and TRBJ2-7): EPEVTQTPSHQVTQMGQEVILRCVPISNHLYFYWYRQILGQKVEFLVSFYNNEISEKSEIFDDQFSVERPDGSNFTLKIRSTKLEDSAMYFCASSEAPSGSLYEQYFGPGTRLTVT.